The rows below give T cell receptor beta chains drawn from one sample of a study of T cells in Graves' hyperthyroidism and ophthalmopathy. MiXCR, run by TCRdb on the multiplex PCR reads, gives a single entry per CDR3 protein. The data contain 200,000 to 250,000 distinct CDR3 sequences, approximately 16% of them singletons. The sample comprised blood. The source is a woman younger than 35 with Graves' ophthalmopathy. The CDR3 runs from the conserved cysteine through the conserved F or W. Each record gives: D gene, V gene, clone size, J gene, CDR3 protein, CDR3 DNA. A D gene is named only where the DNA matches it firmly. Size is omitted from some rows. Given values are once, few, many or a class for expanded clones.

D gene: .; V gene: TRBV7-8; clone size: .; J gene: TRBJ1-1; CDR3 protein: CASSLGRLMNTEAFF; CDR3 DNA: TGTGCCAGCAGCCTCGGGCGACTCATGAACACTGAAGCTTTCTTT
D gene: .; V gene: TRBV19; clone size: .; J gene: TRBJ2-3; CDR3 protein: CASSIDGGSTDTQYF; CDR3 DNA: TGTGCCAGTAGTATTGACGGGGGTAGCACAGATACGCAGTATTTT
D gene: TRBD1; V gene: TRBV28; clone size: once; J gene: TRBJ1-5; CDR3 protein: CASSPGTVYSNQPQHF; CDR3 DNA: TGTGCCAGCAGTCCCGGGACAGTCTATAGCAATCAGCCCCAGCATTTT
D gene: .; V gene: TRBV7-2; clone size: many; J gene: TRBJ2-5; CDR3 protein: CASSRSGAVLETQYF; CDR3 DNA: TGTGCCAGCAGCCGCTCCGGGGCGGTCCTGGAGACCCAGTACTTC
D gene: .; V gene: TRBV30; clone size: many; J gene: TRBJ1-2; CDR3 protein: CAWSVHGNYSYTF; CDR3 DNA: TGTGCCTGGAGTGTACACGGAAACTATAGCTACACCTTC
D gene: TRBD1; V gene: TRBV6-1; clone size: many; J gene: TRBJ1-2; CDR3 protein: CASTSGGASNYGYTF; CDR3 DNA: TGTGCCAGCACCTCAGGGGGGGCGAGTAACTATGGCTACACCTTC
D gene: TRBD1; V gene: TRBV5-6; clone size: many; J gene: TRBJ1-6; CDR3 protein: CASSRDRNNSPLHF; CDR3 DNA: TGTGCCAGCAGCCGGGACAGGAATAATTCACCCCTCCACTTT
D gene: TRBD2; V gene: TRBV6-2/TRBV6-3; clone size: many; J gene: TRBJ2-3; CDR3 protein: CASSRTSGRLDTQYF; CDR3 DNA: TGTGCCAGCAGTCGGACTAGCGGGAGGCTGGATACGCAGTATTTT
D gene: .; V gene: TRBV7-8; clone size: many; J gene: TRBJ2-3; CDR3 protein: CASSSQKGTQYF; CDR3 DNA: TGTGCCAGCAGCTCACAAAAGGGTACGCAGTATTTT
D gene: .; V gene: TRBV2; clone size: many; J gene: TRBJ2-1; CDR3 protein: CASTTLGHGGLEQFF; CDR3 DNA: TGTGCCAGCACCACCCTAGGCCACGGGGGGCTTGAGCAGTTCTTC
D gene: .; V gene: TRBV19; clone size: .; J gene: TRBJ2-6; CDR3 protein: CASSPRGAGANALTF; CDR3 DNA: TGTGCCAGTAGTCCACGTGGGGCTGGGGCCAACGCCCTGACTTTC
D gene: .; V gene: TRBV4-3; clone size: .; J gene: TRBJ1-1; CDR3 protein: CASSQDASGGGAFF; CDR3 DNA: TGCGCCAGCAGCCAAGATGCGAGTGGAGGGGGGGCTTTCTTT
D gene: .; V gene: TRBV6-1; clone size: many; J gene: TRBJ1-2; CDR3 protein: CASSEGFGEDYGYTF; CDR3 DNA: TGTGCCAGCAGTGAAGGTTTCGGGGAGGACTATGGCTACACCTTC
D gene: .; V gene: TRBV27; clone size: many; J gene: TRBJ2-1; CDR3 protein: CASRHLAFPYNEQFF; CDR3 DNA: TGTGCCAGCAGACACCTAGCTTTCCCCTACAATGAGCAGTTCTTC
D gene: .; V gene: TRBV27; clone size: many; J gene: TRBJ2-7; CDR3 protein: CASTKTLPSHEQYF; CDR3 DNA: TGTGCCAGCACCAAGACCCTCCCAAGCCACGAGCAGTACTTC
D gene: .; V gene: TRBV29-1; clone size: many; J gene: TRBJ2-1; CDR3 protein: CSAEGTRTNNEQFF; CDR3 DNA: TGCAGCGCGGAGGGAACTAGAACAAACAATGAGCAGTTCTTC
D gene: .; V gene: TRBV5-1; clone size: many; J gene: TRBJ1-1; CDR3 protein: CASSLGGGPGLGTEAFF; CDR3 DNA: TGCGCCAGCAGCTTGGGGGGGGGCCCGGGATTGGGCACTGAAGCTTTCTTT
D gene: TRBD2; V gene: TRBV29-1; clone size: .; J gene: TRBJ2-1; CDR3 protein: CSVCLIGTSGRAEQFF; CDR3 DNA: TGCAGCGTCTGTTTGATCGGGACTAGCGGGAGAGCTGAGCAGTTCTTC
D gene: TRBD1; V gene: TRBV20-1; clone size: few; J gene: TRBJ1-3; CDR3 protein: CSARLAPRQGMLSGNTIYF; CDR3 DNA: TGCAGTGCTAGATTGGCCCCCAGACAGGGAATGCTTAGTGGAAACACCATATATTTT
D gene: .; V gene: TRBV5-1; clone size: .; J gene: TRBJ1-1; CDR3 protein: CASGSMTENTEAFF; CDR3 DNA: TGCGCCAGTGGATCTATGACAGAAAACACTGAAGCTTTCTTT
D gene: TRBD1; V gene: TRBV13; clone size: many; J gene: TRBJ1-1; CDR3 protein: CASSDRGRTEAFF; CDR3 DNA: TGTGCCAGCAGCGACAGGGGGCGGACTGAAGCTTTCTTT
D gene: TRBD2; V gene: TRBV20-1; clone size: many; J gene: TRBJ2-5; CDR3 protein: CSASGTSRRQETQYF; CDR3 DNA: TGCAGTGCAAGCGGGACTAGCAGACGGCAAGAGACCCAGTACTTC
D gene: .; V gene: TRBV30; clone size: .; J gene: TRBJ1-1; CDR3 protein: CAWSVSGPNTEAFF; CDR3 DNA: TGTGCCTGGAGTGTGTCGGGGCCGAACACTGAAGCTTTCTTT
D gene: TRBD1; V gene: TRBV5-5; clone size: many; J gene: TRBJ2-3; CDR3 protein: CASRSDRAGSTDTQYF; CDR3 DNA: TGTGCCAGCAGGAGCGACAGGGCAGGTAGCACAGATACGCAGTATTTT
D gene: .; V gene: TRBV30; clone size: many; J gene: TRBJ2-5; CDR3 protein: CAWSMTYLETQYF; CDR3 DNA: TGTGCCTGGAGTATGACATACCTGGAGACCCAGTACTTC
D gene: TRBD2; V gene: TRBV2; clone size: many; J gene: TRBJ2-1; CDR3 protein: CASSVSGGSSYNEQFF; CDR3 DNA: TGTGCCAGCAGTGTAAGCGGGGGGAGCTCCTACAATGAGCAGTTCTTC
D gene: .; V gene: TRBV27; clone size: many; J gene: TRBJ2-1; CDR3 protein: CASSLRRINEQFF; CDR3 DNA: TGTGCCAGCAGTTTAAGACGGATCAATGAGCAGTTCTTC
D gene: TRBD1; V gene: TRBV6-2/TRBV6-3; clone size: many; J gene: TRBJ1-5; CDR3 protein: CASSHRGGQPQHF; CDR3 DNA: TGTGCCAGCAGTCACAGGGGGGGTCAGCCCCAGCATTTT
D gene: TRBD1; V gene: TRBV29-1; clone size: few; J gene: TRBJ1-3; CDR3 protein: CSAPGQGNTIYF; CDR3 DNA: TGCAGCGCCCCGGGACAGGGAAACACCATATATTTT
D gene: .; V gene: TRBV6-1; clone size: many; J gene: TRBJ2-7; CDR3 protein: CASRVSGEQYF; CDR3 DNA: TGTGCCAGCAGGGTCTCAGGCGAGCAGTACTTC
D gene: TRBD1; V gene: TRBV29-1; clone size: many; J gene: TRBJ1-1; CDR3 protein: CSVADRANTEAFF; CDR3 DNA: TGCAGCGTGGCCGACAGGGCTAACACTGAAGCTTTCTTT
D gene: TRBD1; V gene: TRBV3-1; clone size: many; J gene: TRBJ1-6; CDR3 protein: CASGQGAISPLHF; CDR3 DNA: TGTGCCAGCGGACAGGGGGCAATTTCACCCCTCCACTTT
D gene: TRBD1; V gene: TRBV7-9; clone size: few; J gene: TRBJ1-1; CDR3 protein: CASSSIYRGQTEAFF; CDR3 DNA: TGTGCCAGCAGCTCAATATACAGGGGGCAGACTGAAGCTTTCTTT
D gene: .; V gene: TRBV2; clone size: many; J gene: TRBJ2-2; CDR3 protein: CASTGGTTGELFF; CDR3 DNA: TGTGCCAGCACGGGGGGCACCACCGGGGAGCTGTTTTTT
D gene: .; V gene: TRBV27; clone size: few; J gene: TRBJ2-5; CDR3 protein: CASSLEALSRETQYF; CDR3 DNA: TGTGCCAGCAGTTTGGAGGCTTTATCAAGAGAGACCCAGTACTTC
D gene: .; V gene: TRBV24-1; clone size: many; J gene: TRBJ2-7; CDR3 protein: CATSDPDSLGQYF; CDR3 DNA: TGTGCCACCAGTGATCCGGACAGCCTTGGGCAGTACTTC
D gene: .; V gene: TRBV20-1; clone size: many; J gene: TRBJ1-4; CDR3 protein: CSARVQGREKLFF; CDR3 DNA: TGCAGTGCTAGAGTCCAGGGAAGGGAAAAACTGTTTTTT
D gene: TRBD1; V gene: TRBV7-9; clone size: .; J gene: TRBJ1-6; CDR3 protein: CTSSLDRVGRSPLHF; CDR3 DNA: TGTACCAGCAGCTTAGACAGGGTCGGCCGGTCACCCCTCCACTTT
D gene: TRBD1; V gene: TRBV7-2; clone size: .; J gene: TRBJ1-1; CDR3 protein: CASSLGDRGRMNTEAFF; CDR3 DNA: TGTGCCAGCAGCTTAGGGGACAGGGGTCGAATGAACACTGAAGCTTTCTTT
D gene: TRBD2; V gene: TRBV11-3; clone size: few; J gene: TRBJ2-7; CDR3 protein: CASSSRTSGYEQYF; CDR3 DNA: TGTGCCAGCAGCTCACGGACTAGCGGCTACGAGCAGTACTTC
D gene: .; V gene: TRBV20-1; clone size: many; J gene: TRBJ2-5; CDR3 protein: CSAGVGTHQETQYF; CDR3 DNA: TGCAGTGCTGGGGTAGGGACTCACCAAGAGACCCAGTACTTC
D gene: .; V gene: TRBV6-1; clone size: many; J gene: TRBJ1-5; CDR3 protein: CASSVGTLSNQPQHF; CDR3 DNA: TGTGCCAGCAGTGTTGGAACTCTTAGCAATCAGCCCCAGCATTTT
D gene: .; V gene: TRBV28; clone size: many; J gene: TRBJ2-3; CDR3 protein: CASSLGPPDTQYF; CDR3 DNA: TGTGCCAGCAGTCTGGGACCACCAGATACGCAGTATTTT
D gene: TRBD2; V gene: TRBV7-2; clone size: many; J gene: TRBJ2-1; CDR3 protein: CASSPEGLAASYNEQFF; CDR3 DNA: TGTGCCAGCAGCCCCGAGGGACTAGCGGCTTCCTACAATGAGCAGTTCTTC
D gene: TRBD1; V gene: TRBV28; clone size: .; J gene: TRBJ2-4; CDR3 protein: CASSITGTGTAKNIQYF; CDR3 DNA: TGTGCCAGCAGTATAACCGGGACAGGGACCGCCAAAAACATTCAGTACTTC
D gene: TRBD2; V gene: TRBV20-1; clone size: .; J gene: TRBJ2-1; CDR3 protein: CSAGLAGESSYNEQFF; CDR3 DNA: TGCAGTGCTGGACTAGCGGGGGAGAGCTCCTACAATGAGCAGTTCTTC
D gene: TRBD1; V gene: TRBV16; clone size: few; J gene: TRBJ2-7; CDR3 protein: CASSPGQGKQYF; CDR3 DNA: TGTGCCAGCAGCCCTGGACAGGGGAAGCAGTACTTC